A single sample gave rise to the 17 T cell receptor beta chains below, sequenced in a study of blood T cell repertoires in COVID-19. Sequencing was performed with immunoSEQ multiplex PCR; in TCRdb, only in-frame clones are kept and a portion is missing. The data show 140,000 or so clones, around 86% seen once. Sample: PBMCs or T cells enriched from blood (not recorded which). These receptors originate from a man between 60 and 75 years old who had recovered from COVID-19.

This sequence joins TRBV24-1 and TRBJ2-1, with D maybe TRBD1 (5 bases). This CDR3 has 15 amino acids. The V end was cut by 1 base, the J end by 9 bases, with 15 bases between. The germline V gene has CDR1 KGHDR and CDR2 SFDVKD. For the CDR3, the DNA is TGTGCCACCAGTGATTTTCGGGCAGGGATGAGTGAGCAGTTCTTC. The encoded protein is CATSDFRAGMSEQFF.

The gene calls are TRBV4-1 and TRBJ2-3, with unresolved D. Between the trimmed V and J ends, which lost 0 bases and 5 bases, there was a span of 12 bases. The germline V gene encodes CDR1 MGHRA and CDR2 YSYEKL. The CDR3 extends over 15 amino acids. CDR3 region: CASSQDFGSGDTQYF. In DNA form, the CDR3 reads TGCGCCAGCAGCCAAGATTTCGGGTCGGGAGATACGCAGTATTTT.

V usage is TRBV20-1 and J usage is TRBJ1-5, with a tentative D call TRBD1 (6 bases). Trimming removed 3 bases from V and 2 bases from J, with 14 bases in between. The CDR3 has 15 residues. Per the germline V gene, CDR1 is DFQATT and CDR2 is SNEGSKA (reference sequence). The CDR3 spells CSASSGTGRNQPQHF. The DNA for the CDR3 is TGCAGTGCTAGTTCGGGCACAGGGCGCAATCAGCCCCAGCATTTT.

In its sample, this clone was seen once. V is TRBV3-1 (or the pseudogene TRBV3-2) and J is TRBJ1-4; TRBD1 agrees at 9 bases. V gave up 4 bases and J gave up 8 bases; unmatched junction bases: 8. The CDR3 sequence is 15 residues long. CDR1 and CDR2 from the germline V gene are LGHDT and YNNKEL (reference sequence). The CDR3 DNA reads TGTGCCAGCAGCCTATGGACAGGGGTAGGCGAAAAACTGTTTTTT. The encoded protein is CASSLWTGVGEKLFF.

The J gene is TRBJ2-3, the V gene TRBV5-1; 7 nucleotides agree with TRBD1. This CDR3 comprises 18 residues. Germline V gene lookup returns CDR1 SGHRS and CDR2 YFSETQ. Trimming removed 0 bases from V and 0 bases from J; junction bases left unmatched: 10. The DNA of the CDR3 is TGCGCCAGCAGCTTGGTAGGTTTTAGGACAGGAAGCACAGATACGCAGTATTTT. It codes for CASSLVGFRTGSTDTQYF. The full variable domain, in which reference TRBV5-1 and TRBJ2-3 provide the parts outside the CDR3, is KAGVTQTPRYLIKTRGQQVTLSCSPISGHRSVSWYQQTPGQGLQFLFEYFSETQRNKGNFPGRFSGRQFSNSRSEMNVSTLELGDSALYLCASSLVGFRTGSTDTQYFGPGTRLTVL.

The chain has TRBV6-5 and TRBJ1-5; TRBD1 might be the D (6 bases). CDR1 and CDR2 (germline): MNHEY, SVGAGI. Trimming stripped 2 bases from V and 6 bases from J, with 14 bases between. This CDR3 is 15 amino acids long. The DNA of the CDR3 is TGTGCCAGCAGTTACGTTTCAGGGGCCGGTCAGCCCCAGCATTTT. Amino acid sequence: CASSYVSGAGQPQHF.

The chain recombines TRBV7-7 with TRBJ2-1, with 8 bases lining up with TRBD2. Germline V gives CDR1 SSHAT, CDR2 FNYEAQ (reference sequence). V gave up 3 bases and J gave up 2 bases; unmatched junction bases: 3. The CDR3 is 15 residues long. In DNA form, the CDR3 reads TGTGCCAGCAGCTTTAGCGGGGCCCCCTACAATGAGCAGTTCTTC. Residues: CASSFSGAPYNEQFF.

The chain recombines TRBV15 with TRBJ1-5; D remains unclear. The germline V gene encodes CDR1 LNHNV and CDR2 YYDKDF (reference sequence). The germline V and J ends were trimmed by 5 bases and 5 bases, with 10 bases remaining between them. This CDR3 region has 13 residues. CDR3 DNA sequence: TGTGCCACCAGCCTTTCGGAGGATCAGCCCCAGCATTTT. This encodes CATSLSEDQPQHF.

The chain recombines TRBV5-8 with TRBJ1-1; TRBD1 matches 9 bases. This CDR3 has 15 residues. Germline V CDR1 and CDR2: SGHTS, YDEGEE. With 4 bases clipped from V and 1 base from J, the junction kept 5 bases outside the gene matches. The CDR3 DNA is TGTGCCAGCAGCGTAGGACAGGGGAGGAACACTGAAGCTTTCTTT. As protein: CASSVGQGRNTEAFF.

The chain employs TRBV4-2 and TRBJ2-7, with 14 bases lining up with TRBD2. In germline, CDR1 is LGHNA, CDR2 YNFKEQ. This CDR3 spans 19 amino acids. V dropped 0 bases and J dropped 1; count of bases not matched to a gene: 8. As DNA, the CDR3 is TGTGCCAGCAGCCAAGATGGGACTAGCGGGAGCCTCAGGTCCTACGAGCAGTACTTC. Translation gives CASSQDGTSGSLRSYEQYF.

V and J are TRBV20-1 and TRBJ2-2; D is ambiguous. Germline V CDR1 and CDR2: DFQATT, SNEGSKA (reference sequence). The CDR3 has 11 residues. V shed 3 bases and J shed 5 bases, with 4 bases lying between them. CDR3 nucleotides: TGCAGTGCTAGTCAGACCGGGGAGCTGTTTTTT. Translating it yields CSASQTGELFF.

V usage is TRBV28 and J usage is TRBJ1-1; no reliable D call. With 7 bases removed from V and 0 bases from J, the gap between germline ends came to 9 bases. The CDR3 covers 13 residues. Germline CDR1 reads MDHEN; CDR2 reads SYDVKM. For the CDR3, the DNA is TGTGCCAGCAACCGGGGAGTGAACACTGAAGCTTTCTTT. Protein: CASNRGVNTEAFF.

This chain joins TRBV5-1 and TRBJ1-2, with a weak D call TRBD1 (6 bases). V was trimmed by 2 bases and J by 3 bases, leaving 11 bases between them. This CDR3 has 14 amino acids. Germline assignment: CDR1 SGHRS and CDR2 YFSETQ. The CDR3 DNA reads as TGCGCCAGCAGCTTCGTGGCAGGGGACTATGGCTACACCTTC. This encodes CASSFVAGDYGYTF.

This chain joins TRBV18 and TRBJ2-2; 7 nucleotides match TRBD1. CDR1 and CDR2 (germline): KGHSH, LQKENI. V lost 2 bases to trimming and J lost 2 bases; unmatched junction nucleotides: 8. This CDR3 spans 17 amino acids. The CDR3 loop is CASSPIFGTANTGELFF. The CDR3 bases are TGTGCCAGCTCACCAATATTCGGGACAGCAAACACCGGGGAGCTGTTTTTT.

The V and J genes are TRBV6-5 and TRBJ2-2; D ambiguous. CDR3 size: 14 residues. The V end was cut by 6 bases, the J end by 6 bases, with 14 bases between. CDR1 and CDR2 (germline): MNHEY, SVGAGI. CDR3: CASRLLDVPGELFF. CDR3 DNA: TGTGCCAGCAGACTCCTAGACGTGCCCGGGGAGCTGTTTTTT.

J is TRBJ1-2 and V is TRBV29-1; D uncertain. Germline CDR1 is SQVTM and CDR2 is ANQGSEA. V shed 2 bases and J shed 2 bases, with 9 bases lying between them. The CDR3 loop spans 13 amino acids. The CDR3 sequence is CSVENPENYGYTF. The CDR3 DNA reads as TGCAGCGTTGAAAACCCAGAAAACTATGGCTACACCTTC.

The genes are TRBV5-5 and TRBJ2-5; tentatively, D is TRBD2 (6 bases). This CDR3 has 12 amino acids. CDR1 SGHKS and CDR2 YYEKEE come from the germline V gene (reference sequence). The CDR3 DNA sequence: TGTCGGTCCGGGCGGGAAGGGGAGACCCAGTACTTC. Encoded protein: CRSGREGETQYF.